This TCR beta chain derives from a study of shared clonotypes between healthy human individuals. Overall study findings and caveats: Shared across several donors were around 5% of the naive CD4 clonotypes. A generally larger estimated richness was seen in naive subsets than in memory subsets.

This clone was seen a few times. Its antigen is not identified. Given a far larger clone just one base away, this is likely a sequencing read error. Subsets obtained from CD4+ cells comprised CD45RA+ naive and CD45RA-negative memory cells. The ends were cut back, 5 bases at V and 3 bases at J, with 5 bases in the middle. Germline V gene sequence: CDR1 SGHNT, CDR2 YYREEE (reference sequence). This CDR3 spans 11 amino acids. TCRdb's table, derived via immunoSEQ multiplex PCR, lists solely in-frame clones and lacks some. This table holds about 1.1 million clones, 60% to 80% found once. The sample was memory CD4+ T cells from PBMCs. Subset given: CD45RA-negative fraction. The V call is TRBV5-4, the J call TRBJ2-5, with TRBD2 as a possible D gene (5 bases). This clonotype was sampled from a man younger than 35 in good health. Some clones in this sample may be carry-over from other donors' samples. CDR3 in DNA: TGTGCCAGCAGGGGAGAAGAGACCCAGTACTTC. Protein product: CASRGEETQYF.